Presented here are 4 T cell receptor beta chains from one specimen sequenced in a study of Graves' ophthalmopathy and Graves' hyperthyroidism. From RNA, the CDR3 regions of TCR beta chains were amplified and sequenced. HTBI primers were employed in first-round RT-PCR, then a second-round multiplex PCR followed. TCRdb itself ran the multiplex PCR reads through MiXCR, one entry per CDR3 protein. This sample has hundreds of thousands of distinct CDR3 sequences, with approximately 39% found just once. The sequenced sample was peripheral blood. These receptors were obtained from an adult man with Graves' ophthalmopathy.

With regard to this clonotype: This CDR3 fails to terminate in the conserved phenylalanine or tryptophan, so it likely reflects a read error. The DNA is omitted, as the CDR3 cannot be located on it reliably, and the CDR3 follows TCRdb's listing. The gene calls are TRBV7-6 and TRBJ2-2. Termini included, the CDR3 measures 9 amino acids. The V gene's germline CDR1 is SGHVS and CDR2 FNYEAQ. The CDR3 loop is CAIGTGQFS.

This clonotype was counted many times. This chain links TRBV7-8 with TRBJ2-7, with 8 bases that match TRBD1. J lost 1 base, V lost 5 bases, and 7 bases had no gene match. The germline gives CDR1 SGHVS, CDR2 FQNEAQ. The CDR3 spans 15 residues. CDR3 protein: CASSIRTGNSYEQYF. CDR3 DNA: TGTGCCAGCAGCATCAGGACAGGGAATTCCTACGAGCAGTACTTC.

Only a few counts were recorded for this clonotype. This chain joins TRBV24-1 and TRBJ2-1, with D unclear. This CDR3 region has 13 residues. CDR1 KGHDR and CDR2 SFDVKD come from the germline V gene. The V gene lost 7 bases and the J gene lost 10 bases, with 16 bases spanning the gap. The CDR3, as DNA: TGTGCCACCAGGGGTGGGATTTCCAGCGAGCAGTTCTTC. This encodes CATRGGISSEQFF.

Points on this clonotype: The CDR3 end shows no conserved phenylalanine or tryptophan, and so a read error is likely. The CDR3 bases are TGCGCCAGCAGCCACGGACAGGGGGAGTACGAGCAGTACCTC. This translates into CASSHGQGEYEQYL. The chain recombines TRBV7-2 with TRBJ2-7, with TRBD1 identical over 10 bases. This CDR3 comprises 14 residues. Germline lookup yields CDR1 SGHTA and CDR2 FQGNSA.